This TCR beta chain was profiled in a study of glioma-infiltrating T cells after dendritic cell vaccination. Study background: Monocyte-derived dendritic cells, cultured 6 to 8 days with IL-4 and GM-CSF, were pulsed with autologous tumor lysate. At biweekly intervals, patients got three intradermal dendritic cell vaccine injections. The study, taken as a whole, reports: Survival was not directly related to TCR clonality in these patients. The cohort had few patients with full blood and tumor sets.

Concerning this clone: Its target is unknown.

The CDR3 is made up of 15 amino acids. Germline loops: CDR1 SGHNT, CDR2 YENEEA. V shed 1 base and J 0 bases; nucleotides not matched to a gene: 2. Generated by immunoSEQ multiplex PCR, the TCRdb table keeps only in-frame clones and is missing some. The sample has roughly 50,000 clones; 89% are singletons. Stated time point: after dendritic cell vaccination, including at tumor progression/relapse. The sequencing used blood, collected after dendritic cell vaccination. The chain employs TRBV11-3 and TRBJ2-7; 8 nucleotides agree with TRBD1. The sequence was collected from a human donor with glioblastoma. CDR3 bases: TGTGCCAGCAGCTTAGGGACAGGGAGCTCCTACGAGCAGTACTTC. This sequence encodes CASSLGTGSSYEQYF.